This T cell receptor (beta chain) was profiled in a study of sequential checkpoint blockade in melanoma. Repertoires were generated with immunoSEQ multiplex PCR, while TCRdb's copy carries only in-frame clones and drops some. Here the sample spans roughly 18,000 clones, 65% to 75% being singletons. Notes on the study in general: Mutational load did not correlate with tumor T-cell fraction or clonality.

In germline, CDR1 is SQVTM, CDR2 ANQGSEA. The CDR3 sequence is 13 residues long. Between the trimmed V and J ends, which lost 7 bases and 0 bases, there was a span of 11 bases. A remark on this clone: What it binds is unknown.

Treatment meaning: randomized to nivolumab then ipilimumab (arm A) or the reverse (arm B). The source of this sequence is a human donor with melanoma. V and J are TRBV29-1 and TRBJ2-3; weak D call: TRBD2 (5 bases). The starting material was tumor tissue (inferred from file names), obtained from a patient given nivolumab and ipilimumab in sequence. CDR3 sequence: CSARRTSTDTQYF. In DNA, the CDR3 is TGCAGCGCAAGAAGGACTAGCACAGATACGCAGTATTTT.